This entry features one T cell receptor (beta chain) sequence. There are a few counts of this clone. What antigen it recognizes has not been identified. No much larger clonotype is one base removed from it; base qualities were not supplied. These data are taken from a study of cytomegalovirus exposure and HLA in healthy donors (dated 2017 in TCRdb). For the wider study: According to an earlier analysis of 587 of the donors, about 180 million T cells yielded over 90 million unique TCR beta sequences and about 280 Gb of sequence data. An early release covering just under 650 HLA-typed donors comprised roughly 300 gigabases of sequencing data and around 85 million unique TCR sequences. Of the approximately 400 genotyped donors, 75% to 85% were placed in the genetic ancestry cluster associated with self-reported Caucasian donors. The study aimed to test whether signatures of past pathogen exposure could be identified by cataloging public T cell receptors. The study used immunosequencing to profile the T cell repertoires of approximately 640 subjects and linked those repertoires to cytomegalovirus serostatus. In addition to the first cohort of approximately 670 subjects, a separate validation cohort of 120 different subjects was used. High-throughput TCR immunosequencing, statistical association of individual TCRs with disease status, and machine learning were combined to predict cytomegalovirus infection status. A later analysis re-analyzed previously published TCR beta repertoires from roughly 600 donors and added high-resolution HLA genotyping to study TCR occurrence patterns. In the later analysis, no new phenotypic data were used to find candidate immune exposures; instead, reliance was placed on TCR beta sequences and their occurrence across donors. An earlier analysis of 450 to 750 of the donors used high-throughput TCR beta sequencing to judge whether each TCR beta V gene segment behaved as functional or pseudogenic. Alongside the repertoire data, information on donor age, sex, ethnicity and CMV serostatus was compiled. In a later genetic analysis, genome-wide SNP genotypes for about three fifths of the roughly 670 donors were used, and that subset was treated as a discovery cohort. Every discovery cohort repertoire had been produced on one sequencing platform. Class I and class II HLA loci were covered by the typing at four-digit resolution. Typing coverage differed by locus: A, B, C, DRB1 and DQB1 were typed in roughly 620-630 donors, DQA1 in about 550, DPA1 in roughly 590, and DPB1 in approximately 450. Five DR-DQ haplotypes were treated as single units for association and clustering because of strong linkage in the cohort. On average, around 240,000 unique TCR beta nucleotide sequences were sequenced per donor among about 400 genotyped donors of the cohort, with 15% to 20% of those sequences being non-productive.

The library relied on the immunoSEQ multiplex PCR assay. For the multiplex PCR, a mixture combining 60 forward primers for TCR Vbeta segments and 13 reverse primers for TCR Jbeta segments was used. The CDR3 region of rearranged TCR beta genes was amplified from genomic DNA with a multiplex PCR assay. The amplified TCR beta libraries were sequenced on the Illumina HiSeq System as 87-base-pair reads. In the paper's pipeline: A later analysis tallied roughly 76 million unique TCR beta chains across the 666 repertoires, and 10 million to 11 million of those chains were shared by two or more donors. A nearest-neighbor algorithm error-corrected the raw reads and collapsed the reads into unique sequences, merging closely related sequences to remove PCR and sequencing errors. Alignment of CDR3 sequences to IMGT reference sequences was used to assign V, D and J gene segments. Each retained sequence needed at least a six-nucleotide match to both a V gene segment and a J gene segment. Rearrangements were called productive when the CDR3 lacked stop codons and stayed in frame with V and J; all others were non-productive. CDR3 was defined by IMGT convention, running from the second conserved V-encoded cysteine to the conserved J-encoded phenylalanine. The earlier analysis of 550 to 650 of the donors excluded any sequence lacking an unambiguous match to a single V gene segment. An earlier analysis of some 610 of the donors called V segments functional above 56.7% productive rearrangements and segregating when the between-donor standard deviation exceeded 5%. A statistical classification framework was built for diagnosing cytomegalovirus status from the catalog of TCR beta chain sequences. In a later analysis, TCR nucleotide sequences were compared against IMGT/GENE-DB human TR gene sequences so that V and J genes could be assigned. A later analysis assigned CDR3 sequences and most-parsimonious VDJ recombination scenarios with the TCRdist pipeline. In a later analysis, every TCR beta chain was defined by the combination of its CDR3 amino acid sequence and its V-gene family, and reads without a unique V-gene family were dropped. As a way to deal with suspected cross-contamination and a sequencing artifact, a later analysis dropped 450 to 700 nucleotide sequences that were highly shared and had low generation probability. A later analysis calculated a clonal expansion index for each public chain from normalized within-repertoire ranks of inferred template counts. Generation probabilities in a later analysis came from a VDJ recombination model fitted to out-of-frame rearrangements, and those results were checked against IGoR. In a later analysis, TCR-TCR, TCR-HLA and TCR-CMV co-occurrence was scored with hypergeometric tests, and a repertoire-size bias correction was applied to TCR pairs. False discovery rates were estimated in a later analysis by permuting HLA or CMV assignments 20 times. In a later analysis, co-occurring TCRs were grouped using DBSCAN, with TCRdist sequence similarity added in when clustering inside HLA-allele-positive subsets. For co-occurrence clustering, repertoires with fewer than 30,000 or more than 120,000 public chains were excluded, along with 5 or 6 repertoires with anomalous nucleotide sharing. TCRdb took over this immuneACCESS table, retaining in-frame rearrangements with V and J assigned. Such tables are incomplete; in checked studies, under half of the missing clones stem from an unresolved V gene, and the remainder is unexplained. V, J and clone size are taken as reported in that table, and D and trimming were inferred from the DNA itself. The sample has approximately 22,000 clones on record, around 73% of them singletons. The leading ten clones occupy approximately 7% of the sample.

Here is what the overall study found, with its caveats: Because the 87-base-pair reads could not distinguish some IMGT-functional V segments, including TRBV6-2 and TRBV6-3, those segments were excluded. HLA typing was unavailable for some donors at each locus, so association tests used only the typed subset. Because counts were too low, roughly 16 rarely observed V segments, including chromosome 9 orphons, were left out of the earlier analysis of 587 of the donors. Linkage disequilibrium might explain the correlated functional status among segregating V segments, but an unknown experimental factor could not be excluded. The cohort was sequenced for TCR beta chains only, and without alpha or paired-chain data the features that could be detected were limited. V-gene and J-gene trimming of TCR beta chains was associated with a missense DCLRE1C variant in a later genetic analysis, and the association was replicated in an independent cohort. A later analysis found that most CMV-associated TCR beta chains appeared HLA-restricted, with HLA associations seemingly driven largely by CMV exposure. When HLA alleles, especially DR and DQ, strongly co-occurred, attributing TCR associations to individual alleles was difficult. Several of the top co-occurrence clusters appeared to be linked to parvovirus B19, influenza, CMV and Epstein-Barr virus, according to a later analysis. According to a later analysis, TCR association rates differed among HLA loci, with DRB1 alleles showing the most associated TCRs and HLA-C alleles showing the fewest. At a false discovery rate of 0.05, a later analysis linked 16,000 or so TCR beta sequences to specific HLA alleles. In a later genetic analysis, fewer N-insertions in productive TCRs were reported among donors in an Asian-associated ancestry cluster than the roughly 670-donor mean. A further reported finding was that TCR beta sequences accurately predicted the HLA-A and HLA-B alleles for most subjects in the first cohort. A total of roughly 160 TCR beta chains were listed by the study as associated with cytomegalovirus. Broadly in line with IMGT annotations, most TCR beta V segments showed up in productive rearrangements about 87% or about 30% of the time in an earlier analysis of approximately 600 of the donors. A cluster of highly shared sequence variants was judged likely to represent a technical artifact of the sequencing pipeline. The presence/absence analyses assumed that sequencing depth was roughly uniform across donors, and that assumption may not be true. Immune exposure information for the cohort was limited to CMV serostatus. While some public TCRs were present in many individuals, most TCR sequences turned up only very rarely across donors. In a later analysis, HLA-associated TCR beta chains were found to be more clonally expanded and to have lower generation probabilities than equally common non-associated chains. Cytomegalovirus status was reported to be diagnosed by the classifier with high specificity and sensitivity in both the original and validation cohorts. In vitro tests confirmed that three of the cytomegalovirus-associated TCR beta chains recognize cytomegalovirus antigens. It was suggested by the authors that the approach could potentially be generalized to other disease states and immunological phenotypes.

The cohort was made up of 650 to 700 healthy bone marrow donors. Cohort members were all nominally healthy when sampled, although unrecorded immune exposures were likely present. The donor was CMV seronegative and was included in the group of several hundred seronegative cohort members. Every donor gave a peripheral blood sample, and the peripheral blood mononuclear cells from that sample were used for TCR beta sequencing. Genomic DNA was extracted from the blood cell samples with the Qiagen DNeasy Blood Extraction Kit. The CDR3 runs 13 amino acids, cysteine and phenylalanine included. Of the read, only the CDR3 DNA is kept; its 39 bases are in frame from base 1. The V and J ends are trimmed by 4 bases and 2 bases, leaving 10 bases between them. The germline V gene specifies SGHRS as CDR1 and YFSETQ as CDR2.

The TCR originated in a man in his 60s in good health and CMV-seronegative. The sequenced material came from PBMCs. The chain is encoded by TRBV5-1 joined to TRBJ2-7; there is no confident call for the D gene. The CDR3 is CASSHAATYEQYF. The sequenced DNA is TGCGCCAGCAGCCACGCGGCTACCTACGAGCAGTACTTC.